What follows are 32 T cell receptor beta chains derived from one specimen sequenced in a study of beta chain features in type 1 diabetes. General study results and limits: Researchers report that Type 1 diabetes patients had moderately but significantly shorter TCRB CDR3s across all four CD4+ subsets.

These receptors are not linked to any known antigen. Every isolated RNA sample was fully reverse transcribed, so sequencing captured expressed TCRB transcripts. TCRdb's table, derived via immunoSEQ multiplex PCR, lists solely in-frame clones and lacks some. Here the sample spans about 150,000 clones, approximately 10% being singletons. The specimen was central memory CD4+ T cells from blood. The origin of the receptors is a man aged 25 to 40 with type 1 diabetes.

This clone was seen more than once but under ten times. This chain joins TRBV4-2 and TRBJ2-1; TRBD2 might be the D (5 bases). The length of the CDR3 is 12 residues. The V end lost 4 bases, the J end lost 9 bases, and 10 bases lay between the germline ends. The V gene's germline CDR1 is LGHNA and CDR2 YNFKEQ. The chain's CDR3 is CASSPGWVEQFF. The CDR3, as DNA: TGTGCCAGCAGCCCGGGGTGGGTTGAGCAGTTCTTC.

The chain joins TRBV28 to TRBJ1-2; D gene unclear. V was shortened by 6 bases and J by 6 bases, with 14 bases between the two germline ends. This CDR3 comprises 13 residues. Germline CDR1 and CDR2: MDHEN and SYDVKM. CDR3 sequence reads: CASSSRRRHGYTF. DNA of the CDR3: TGTGCCAGCAGCTCACGACGGAGGCATGGCTACACCTTC.

This clone turned up a few times. CDR3 in amino acids: CAAKGGGNEQFF. DNA of the CDR3: TGTGCCGCTAAGGGGGGGGGAAATGAGCAGTTCTTC. The chain employs TRBV10-3 and TRBJ2-1; weak D call: TRBD2 (7 bases). V lost 11 bases and J 7 bases, leaving 15 bases between the germline ends. CDR1 and CDR2 from the germline V gene are ENHRY and SYGVKD. The CDR3 is 12 amino acids.

V is TRBV28 and J is TRBJ2-7; TRBD1 is a possible D gene (5 bases). The V gene's germline CDR1 is MDHEN and CDR2 SYDVKM. The CDR3 is 14 amino acids. V gave up 3 bases and J gave up 3 bases, with 12 bases separating them. This CDR3 reads CASSLPQGNYEQYF. CDR3 in DNA: TGTGCCAGCAGTTTGCCTCAGGGTAACTACGAGCAGTACTTC.

V usage is TRBV6-6 and J usage is TRBJ1-1, with D perhaps matching TRBD1 (6 bases). Per the germline V gene, CDR1 is MNHNY and CDR2 is SVGAGI (reference sequence). The CDR3 has 12 residues. V shed 6 bases and J shed 8 bases, with 13 bases lying between them. The CDR3 DNA is TGTGCCAGCAGCCCGGACAGCCAAGAAGCTTTCTTT. Its protein product is CASSPDSQEAFF.

This clone was seen more than once but under ten times. V usage is TRBV18 and J usage is TRBJ1-1, with TRBD1 identical over 11 bases. CDR1 and CDR2 (germline): KGHSH, LQKENI. The V gene end was trimmed by 3 bases and the J gene end by 6 bases; junction bases not matched to a gene: 12. This CDR3 is built from 17 residues. The CDR3 nucleotides read TGTGCCAGCTCACCGTCCGGGACAGGGGGATGGTACGCTGAAGCTTTCTTT. Its protein is CASSPSGTGGWYAEAFF.

This clone was seen more than once but under ten times. The genes are TRBV18 and TRBJ1-1, with D possibly TRBD1 on 6 matching bases. CDR1 KGHSH and CDR2 LQKENI come from the germline V gene. The length of the CDR3 is 13 residues. Trimming left V 4 bases short and J 4 bases short, with 10 bases between. CDR3 in DNA: TGTGCCAGCTCACAGGGGGAGGGCACTGAAGCTTTCTTT. This translates into CASSQGEGTEAFF.

This clone was recorded a few times. The rearrangement joins TRBV2 to TRBJ1-5, with D perhaps TRBD1 (6 bases). CDR3 size: 15 residues. Germline V lookup: CDR1 SNHLY, CDR2 FYNNEI. Trimming cost V 7 bases and J 0 bases, with 13 bases left between them. Written as DNA, the CDR3 is TGTGCCAGCACCAAGGGACAACCTAGCAATCAGCCCCAGCATTTT. Protein: CASTKGQPSNQPQHF.

V gene TRBV30 combines with J gene TRBJ1-5, with D perhaps matching TRBD1 (5 bases). CDR3 length: 15 residues. Trimming left V 3 bases short and J 5 bases short, with 17 bases between. Germline V CDR1 and CDR2: GTSNPN, SVGIG (reference sequence). CDR3 sequence (DNA): TGTGCCTGGAGCGCCGGTGTACAGGCCCATCAGCCCCAGCATTTT. Its translation is CAWSAGVQAHQPQHF.

This clone has a handful of counts. V and J are TRBV30 and TRBJ1-5; D remains ambiguous. V lost 2 bases and J lost 7, with 12 bases in between. This CDR3 has 13 amino acids. Germline CDR1 reads GTSNPN; CDR2 reads SVGIG (reference sequence). CDR3 loop: CAWSLSVGQPQHF. CDR3 bases: TGTGCCTGGAGTTTGTCGGTCGGGCAGCCCCAGCATTTT.

This rearrangement joins TRBV5-1 to TRBJ2-6; D not resolved. Trimming stripped 0 bases from V and 0 bases from J, with 4 bases between. CDR1 and CDR2 from the germline V gene are SGHRS and YFSETQ. The CDR3 has 15 residues. The CDR3 spells CASSLVGSGANVLTF. The CDR3 DNA is TGCGCCAGCAGCTTGGTCGGCTCTGGGGCCAACGTCCTGACTTTC.

This clone showed up just a few times. The chain uses TRBV4-1 and TRBJ2-2, with D possibly being TRBD1 (5 bases). This CDR3 comprises 15 residues. The V end was cut by 7 bases, the J end by 1 base, with 13 bases between. The germline gives CDR1 MGHRA, CDR2 YSYEKL. DNA for the CDR3: TGCGCCAGCAAAGGGGAAATCCTGAACACCGGGGAGCTGTTTTTT. Its protein product is CASKGEILNTGELFF.

The chain links TRBV28 to TRBJ1-6; 8 bases fit TRBD1. The CDR3 covers 15 residues. Trimming at V came to 6 bases and at J to 8 bases, leaving 9 bases not matched to a gene. Germline V gene data show CDR1 as MDHEN and CDR2 as SYDVKM. The CDR3 region is CASRGAGTGHSPLHF. Here the CDR3 DNA reads TGTGCCAGCAGGGGCGCCGGGACAGGACATTCACCCCTCCACTTT.

The V call is TRBV7-2, the J call TRBJ1-5, with a possible D match to TRBD1 (5 bases). V was pared by 5 bases and J by 9 bases, with 20 bases between. This CDR3 contains 15 residues. Germline CDR1 is SGHTA and CDR2 is FQGNSA. The CDR3: CASSQTTVGRWPQHF. The CDR3 coding sequence is TGTGCCAGCAGCCAAACGACAGTAGGGCGTTGGCCCCAGCATTTT.

The V call is TRBV7-2, the J call TRBJ2-3; 10 positions agree with TRBD1. Germline CDR1 SGHTA, CDR2 FQGNSA. Trimming removed 1 base from V and 6 bases from J; junction bases left unmatched: 7. The CDR3 totals 16 residues. The CDR3 protein is CASSLGGTGVEDTQYF. The CDR3 DNA sequence: TGTGCCAGCAGCTTAGGGGGGACAGGGGTCGAGGATACGCAGTATTTT.

V is TRBV4-1 and J is TRBJ2-3; D not certain. The CDR3 sequence is 16 residues long. Germline loops: CDR1 MGHRA, CDR2 YSYEKL. With 0 bases removed from V and 2 bases from J, the gap between germline ends came to 12 bases. The CDR3 DNA reads as TGCGCCAGCAGCCAAGATAGGAGCGCCGCCACAGATACGCAGTATTTT. Amino acids: CASSQDRSAATDTQYF.

This clone was counted only a few times. The genes are TRBV5-1 and TRBJ1-4, with TRBD1 matching over 12 bases. The CDR3 extends over 15 amino acids. V lost 4 bases and J lost 7; bases outside the gene matches: 5. The germline V gene has CDR1 SGHRS and CDR2 YFSETQ. The CDR3 coding sequence is TGCGCCAGCAGCCTGGGACAGGGGGCGTCTGAAAAACTGTTTTTT. It yields the protein CASSLGQGASEKLFF. Complete variable domain (other parts from reference TRBV5-1 and TRBJ1-4): KAGVTQTPRYLIKTRGQQVTLSCSPISGHRSVSWYQQTPGQGLQFLFEYFSETQRNKGNFPGRFSGRQFSNSRSEMNVSTLELGDSALYLCASSLGQGASEKLFFGSGTQLSVL.

The chain links TRBV5-1 to TRBJ2-3; weak D call: TRBD2 (5 bases). The germline V gene has CDR1 SGHRS and CDR2 YFSETQ. CDR3 length equals 12 residues. Trimming left V 5 bases short and J 6 bases short, with 10 bases between. CDR3 bases: TGCGCCAGCAGGGCTAGCTACGATACGCAGTATTTT. Translating it yields CASRASYDTQYF. The entire variable domain, with the rest obtained from reference TRBV5-1 and TRBJ2-3, is as follows: KAGVTQTPRYLIKTRGQQVTLSCSPISGHRSVSWYQQTPGQGLQFLFEYFSETQRNKGNFPGRFSGRQFSNSRSEMNVSTLELGDSALYLCASRASYDTQYFGPGTRLTVL.

The chain couples TRBV11-2 to TRBJ1-2, with D unclear. Germline V CDR1 and CDR2: SGHAT, FQNNGV. The V end was cut by 5 bases, the J end by 4 bases, with 17 bases between. The CDR3 spans 15 residues. CDR3 sequence (DNA): TGTGCCAGCAGCCCCGATCCGCAGTCAGGCTATGGCTACACCTTC. The encoded protein is CASSPDPQSGYGYTF.

The CDR3, as DNA: TGTGCCAGCAGCTTAGGTCGGTTCTACGAGCAGTACTTC. It specifies CASSLGRFYEQYF. The chain employs TRBV7-2 and TRBJ2-7; D gene uncertain. Germline lookup yields CDR1 SGHTA and CDR2 FQGNSA. The CDR3 loop spans 13 amino acids. The V gene lost 1 base and the J gene lost 3 bases, with 7 bases spanning the gap.

This clone was seen more than once but under ten times. The chain carries TRBV30 and TRBJ1-1; maybe TRBD1 (5 bases). Per germline, CDR1 GTSNPN and CDR2 SVGIG (reference sequence). CDR3 length: 13 amino acids. The V end was cut by 3 bases, the J end by 1 base, with 9 bases between. The CDR3 sequence: CAWSNDRNTEAFF. Here the CDR3 DNA reads TGTGCCTGGAGCAATGACAGGAACACTGAAGCTTTCTTT.

This clone was seen only a few times. The chain employs TRBV6-4 and TRBJ1-2; D not resolved. The CDR3 totals 14 residues. V shed 5 bases and J shed 6 bases, with 16 bases lying between them. CDR1 is MRHNA, CDR2 SNTAGT, per germline. This CDR3 is CASSPEGVGHGYTF. The CDR3 DNA sequence: TGTGCCAGCAGTCCCGAAGGAGTCGGCCATGGCTACACCTTC.

This clone showed up just a few times. The V call is TRBV5-1, the J call TRBJ2-7; possibly TRBD1 for D (5 bases). This CDR3 is 14 amino acids long. V was clipped by 3 bases and J by 0 bases, with 10 bases between them. In germline, CDR1 is SGHRS, CDR2 YFSETQ. CDR3 nucleotides: TGCGCCAGCAGCTCAGGGTCCCTCTCCTACGAGCAGTACTTC. It codes for CASSSGSLSYEQYF.

In this sample, this clone turned up many times. The gene calls are TRBV28 and TRBJ2-1, with TRBD2 matching over 10 bases. V gave up 9 bases and J gave up 4 bases; unmatched junction bases: 3. CDR3 length equals 13 residues. Germline V gene sequence: CDR1 MDHEN, CDR2 SYDVKM. CDR3 coding DNA: TGTGCCAGTAGGACTAGCGGTTACAATGAGCAGTTCTTC. This sequence encodes CASRTSGYNEQFF.

This clone has more than one count but fewer than ten. V gene TRBV30 combines with J gene TRBJ1-1; TRBD1 matches at 10 bases. CDR1 GTSNPN and CDR2 SVGIG come from the germline V gene (reference sequence). The trim removed 1 base at V and 7 bases at J, leaving 3 bases unmatched. This CDR3 comprises 13 residues. CDR3 in DNA: TGTGCCTGGAGTGGGACAGGGGGAAATGAAGCTTTCTTT. It specifies CAWSGTGGNEAFF.

The chain recombines TRBV29-1 with TRBJ1-5, with 7 bases matching TRBD1. The CDR3 is 14 residues long. Germline CDR1 and CDR2: SQVTM and ANQGSEA. The V gene end was trimmed by 6 bases and the J gene end by 0 bases; junction bases not matched to a gene: 5. CDR3 coding DNA: TGCAGCGTGACTGGGACAGATAGCAATCAGCCCCAGCATTTT. It encodes CSVTGTDSNQPQHF.

The chain has TRBV5-1 and TRBJ2-5, with 8 bases fitting TRBD2. Germline-derived CDR1 and CDR2 are SGHRS and YFSETQ. The CDR3 is 16 residues long. V lost 0 bases, J lost 5 bases, and 9 bases stayed unmatched. Here the CDR3 reads CASSLVNSGNGETQYF. CDR3 DNA sequence: TGCGCCAGCAGCTTGGTCAATAGCGGGAATGGGGAGACCCAGTACTTC.

This clone was counted a few times. The V gene is TRBV25-1, the J gene TRBJ2-4, with 7 bases matching TRBD2. The CDR3 totals 15 residues. The junction had 9 bases not matched to a gene; V was cut back by 4 bases and J by 6 bases. CDR1 is MGHDK, CDR2 SYGVNS, per germline. In DNA form, the CDR3 reads TGTGCCAGCAGTGTTTTTGCGGGAGTTGGAAACATTCAGTACTTC. Its translation: CASSVFAGVGNIQYF.

In its sample, this clone was seen a few times. This chain's CDR3 is CASRGETNQPQHF. In DNA form, the CDR3 reads TGTGCCAGCCGCGGGGAAACAAATCAGCCCCAGCATTTT. V is TRBV18 and J is TRBJ1-5; no reliable D call. V lost 8 bases to trimming and J lost 4 bases, with 12 bases between them. Germline V gives CDR1 KGHSH, CDR2 LQKENI. The CDR3 runs 13 residues.

This chain uses TRBV5-6 with TRBJ2-5; 8 bases fit TRBD2. V trimming: 0 bases; J trimming: 11 bases; junction bases outside the gene matches: 12. CDR3 length equals 15 residues. The germline V gene encodes CDR1 SGHDT and CDR2 YYEEEE. The CDR3 loop is CASSLDTGTRVRQYF. The CDR3 coding sequence is TGTGCCAGCAGCTTGGATACCGGGACTAGAGTCAGGCAGTACTTC.

This clone has only a few counts. The chain has TRBV7-3 and TRBJ2-7; 7 bases are a match to TRBD2. Germline lookup yields CDR1 SGHTA and CDR2 FQGTGA. After removal of 5 bases from V and 8 bases from J, the junction contained 3 bases not matched to a gene. CDR3 length equals 11 residues. CDR3 nucleotides: TGTGCCAGCAGCCCGACTAGCAAGCAGTACTTC. Protein: CASSPTSKQYF.

The chain links TRBV5-4 to TRBJ2-1; 10 positions agree with TRBD1. This CDR3 contains 16 residues. Germline values: CDR1 SGHNT, CDR2 YYREEE (reference sequence). Unmatched junction bases numbered 6, after V lost 0 bases and J lost 6 bases. The CDR3 DNA is TGTGCCAGCAGCTTGGCCCCCGGGACAGGGGTCAATGAGCAGTTCTTC. This codes for CASSLAPGTGVNEQFF.